Listed below are T cell receptor beta chains from one sample, sequenced in a study of identical twins. TCRdb recomputed calls from the 5' RACE reads with MiXCR, one row per CDR3 protein. Here the sample spans around 490,000 distinct CDR3 sequences, approximately 20% being singletons. These data also formed part of another study, on yellow fever vaccine responses in identical twins.

Sequenced: CD4+ T cells sorted from blood. These receptors originate from a woman under 30 in good health. Each CDR3 is given with its conserved first and last residue. A D gene is named only where the DNA matches it firmly. Size tells how often a clone was seen (once, few, many) or the class of an expanded clone, and some rows leave it out.

17 NA TRBJ2-3 TRBV5-1 NA CASSLGVTLTTTDTQYF TGCGCCAGCAGCTTGGGGGTCACTCTAACCACCACAGATACGCAGTATTTT
12 NA TRBJ1-1 TRBV12-3/TRBV12-4 NA CASSLDRTEAFF TGTGCCAGCAGTTTGGACAGAACAGAAGCTTTCTTT
15 few TRBJ2-2 TRBV5-1 NA CASSLSQGFAGELFF TGCGCCAGCAGCTTGTCCCAGGGGTTCGCCGGGGAGCTGTTTTTT
15 few TRBJ2-3 TRBV20-1 NA CSASGLGQNTDTQYF TGCAGTGCTTCAGGGCTTGGACAGAACACAGATACGCAGTATTTT
18 few TRBJ2-1 TRBV20-1 TRBD2 CSARQRTRGKTSYNEQFF TGCAGTGCTAGACAAAGGACTAGAGGTAAAACATCCTACAATGAGCAGTTCTTC
17 few TRBJ2-1 TRBV5-5 NA CASSLAPTGLSLYEQFF TGTGCCAGCAGCTTGGCCCCGACAGGATTGAGTTTGTATGAGCAGTTCTTC
11 NA TRBJ2-3 TRBV29-1 NA CSVEHPNTQYF TGCAGCGTTGAACACCCCAATACGCAGTATTTT
13 NA TRBJ2-5 TRBV27 NA CASGRRTQETQYF TGTGCCAGCGGGCGCCGAACACAAGAGACCCAGTACTTC
16 once TRBJ2-1 TRBV5-1 TRBD2 CASSRTGTSGIHEQFF TGCGCCAGCAGCCGTACCGGGACTAGCGGGATCCATGAGCAGTTCTTC
15 few TRBJ2-4 TRBV20-1 TRBD2 CSASTSQTTKNIQYF TGCAGTGCCTCGACTAGCCAGACAACCAAAAACATTCAGTACTTC
14 NA TRBJ2-7 TRBV19 TRBD2 CASSTRTSGYEQYF TGTGCCAGTAGTACTCGGACTAGCGGGTACGAGCAGTACTTC
15 NA TRBJ2-5 TRBV5-5 NA CASSFLVGGEETQYF TGTGCCAGCAGCTTTTTGGTCGGGGGAGAAGAGACCCAGTACTTC
14 few TRBJ2-5 TRBV27 NA CASSFGGKRETQYF TGTGCCAGCAGTTTTGGGGGGAAAAGAGAGACCCAGTACTTC
13 few TRBJ1-6 TRBV12-3/TRBV12-4 NA CASTPEDQSPLHF TGTGCCAGCACCCCGGAGGATCAATCACCCCTCCACTTT
12 NA TRBJ1-2 TRBV2 TRBD1 CASRRDRTGYTF TGTGCCAGCAGGAGGGACAGAACTGGCTACACCTTC
15 few TRBJ1-1 TRBV10-3 NA CAIGTVKKTRTEAFF TGTGCCATCGGAACGGTGAAAAAAACTAGGACTGAAGCTTTCTTT
13 NA TRBJ2-1 TRBV24-1 NA CATSDSSLPQQFF TGTGCCACCAGTGATTCTTCCCTGCCCCAGCAGTTCTTC
13 few TRBJ2-7 TRBV5-1 NA CASSLRNSYEQYF TGCGCCAGCAGCTTGAGGAACTCCTACGAGCAGTACTTC
11 NA TRBJ1-1 TRBV28 NA CASTGGGTAFF TGTGCCAGCACCGGGGGGGGGACAGCTTTCTTT
15 few TRBJ2-3 TRBV4-2 TRBD1 CASTPRGHSTDTQYF TGTGCCAGCACTCCCAGGGGGCATAGCACAGATACGCAGTATTTT
14 NA TRBJ2-5 TRBV12-3/TRBV12-4 NA CASKLGGAQETQYF TGTGCCAGCAAACTGGGGGGGGCTCAAGAGACCCAGTACTTC
16 few TRBJ2-3 TRBV7-2 TRBD2 CASSLALAGSGDTQYF TGTGCCAGCAGCTTAGCACTAGCGGGCTCTGGAGATACGCAGTATTTT
15 NA TRBJ2-1 TRBV5-1 NA CASSLVRAEKYEQFF TGCGCCAGCAGCTTGGTTCGGGCAGAAAAATATGAGCAGTTCTTC
14 NA TRBJ2-7 TRBV4-1 NA CASSLGRNTYEQYF TGCGCCAGCAGCCTGGGCCGAAACACCTACGAGCAGTACTTC
14 NA TRBJ1-2 TRBV29-1 TRBD1 CSVEPPGQELGYTF TGCAGCGTTGAGCCTCCGGGACAGGAATTAGGCTACACCTTC
15 few TRBJ2-1 TRBV2 TRBD2 CARQESGRSYNEQFF TGTGCCAGGCAAGAAAGCGGGAGGTCCTACAATGAGCAGTTCTTC
13 few TRBJ2-1 TRBV7-3 NA CASSLASLNEQFF TGTGCCAGCAGCTTAGCTAGTCTCAATGAGCAGTTCTTC
14 NA TRBJ2-7 TRBV7-8 NA CASSSTGTYYEQYF TGTGCCAGCAGCTCAACAGGGACCTACTACGAGCAGTACTTC
16 NA TRBJ2-2 TRBV24-1 TRBD2 CATRESGSLVGSELFF TGTGCCACCAGAGAGAGCGGGAGCCTCGTCGGATCGGAGCTGTTTTTT
15 few TRBJ2-2 TRBV2 NA CASSEWSSSSGELFF TGTGCCAGCAGTGAATGGTCTAGCAGTAGCGGGGAGCTGTTTTTT
16 few TRBJ1-1 TRBV7-9 TRBD1 CASSSRPGQLNTEAFF TGTGCCAGCAGCTCACGCCCGGGACAGCTGAACACTGAAGCTTTCTTT
16 NA TRBJ2-1 TRBV12-3/TRBV12-4 TRBD2 CASSGLAGGLYNEQFF TGTGCCAGCAGCGGACTAGCGGGGGGCCTATACAATGAGCAGTTCTTC
13 NA TRBJ2-3 TRBV20-1 NA CSAPFSGTDTQYF TGCAGTGCTCCTTTTAGCGGCACAGATACGCAGTATTTT
15 NA TRBJ2-3 TRBV12-3/TRBV12-4 TRBD2 CASTGGRASTDTQYF TGTGCCAGCACGGGGGGGCGAGCGTCAACAGATACGCAGTATTTT
15 many TRBJ2-1 TRBV27 NA CASSLKAEPYNEQFF TGTGCCAGCAGTTTAAAGGCTGAACCATACAATGAGCAGTTCTTC
17 few TRBJ2-1 TRBV5-1 TRBD2 CASSLEGPGLVYNEQFF TGCGCCAGCAGCTTGGAGGGGCCGGGACTAGTCTACAATGAGCAGTTCTTC
15 NA TRBJ2-1 TRBV6-5 TRBD2 CASSYGTSADNEQFF TGTGCCAGCAGTTACGGGACTAGCGCCGACAATGAGCAGTTCTTC
13 NA TRBJ2-1 TRBV7-6 NA CASSLGLENEQFF TGTGCCAGCAGCTTAGGACTAGAGAATGAGCAGTTCTTC
15 NA TRBJ2-5 TRBV12-3/TRBV12-4 TRBD1 CASSYHRGNQETQYF TGTGCCAGCAGCTACCACAGGGGCAACCAAGAGACCCAGTACTTC
15 NA TRBJ2-7 TRBV2 TRBD1 CASSVGQLNSYEQYF TGTGCCAGCAGTGTGGGACAGCTGAACTCCTACGAGCAGTACTTC
12 few TRBJ2-7 TRBV12-3/TRBV12-4 TRBD2 CASSPGGHEQYF TGTGCCAGCAGTCCGGGGGGACACGAGCAGTACTTC
14 NA TRBJ2-7 TRBV20-1 NA CSASRGRNSYEQYF TGCAGTGCTAGCAGAGGCAGGAACTCCTACGAGCAGTACTTC
17 NA TRBJ2-7 TRBV20-1 TRBD2 CSARGVSPGLAAYEQYF TGCAGCGCTAGAGGGGTCAGCCCGGGACTAGCGGCCTACGAGCAGTACTTC
16 few TRBJ1-1 TRBV5-1 NA CASSLAFMGVGAEAFF TGCGCCAGCAGCTTGGCCTTTATGGGAGTTGGCGCTGAAGCTTTCTTT
16 NA TRBJ2-1 TRBV4-1 NA CASSQERGFTYNEQFF TGCGCCAGCAGCCAAGAGAGGGGGTTTACCTACAATGAGCAGTTCTTC
15 few TRBJ2-5 TRBV5-1 NA CASRTTAQGPTSQYF TGCGCCAGCAGGACGACGGCACAGGGCCCCACCTCCCAGTACTTC
17 NA TRBJ2-2 TRBV19 NA CASSPSRFVAGPGELFF TGTGCCAGTAGTCCCAGTAGGTTTGTCGCGGGCCCCGGGGAGCTGTTTTTT
12 few TRBJ1-1 TRBV6-5 TRBD1 CASSDRQGEAFF TGTGCCAGCAGTGACCGACAGGGAGAAGCTTTCTTT
14 few TRBJ1-1 TRBV12-3/TRBV12-4 NA CASSVSMAGVEAFF TGTGCCAGCAGTGTATCGATGGCCGGGGTGGAAGCTTTCTTT
18 NA TRBJ2-6 TRBV3-1 NA CASSGGTGDRSGANVLTF TGTGCCAGCAGCGGGGGGACGGGGGATCGCTCTGGGGCCAACGTCCTGACTTTC
12 few TRBJ2-5 TRBV2 TRBD1 CASGDRVETQYF TGTGCCAGCGGTGACAGGGTAGAGACCCAGTACTTC
15 few TRBJ2-3 TRBV29-1 NA CSAALKPGAADTQYF TGCAGCGCTGCCTTGAAGCCGGGAGCAGCAGATACGCAGTATTTT
18 few TRBJ2-3 TRBV10-3 TRBD2 CAISAASVLAGGLDTQYF TGTGCCATCAGCGCAGCTTCCGTCCTAGCGGGGGGGTTGGATACGCAGTATTTT
14 NA TRBJ1-1 TRBV4-1 TRBD1 CASSFRQGITEAFF TGCGCCAGCAGCTTTCGACAGGGGATCACTGAAGCTTTCTTT
14 NA TRBJ2-7 TRBV4-1 NA CASSPGPGDYEQYF TGCGCCAGCAGTCCGGGACCAGGGGACTACGAGCAGTACTTC
17 NA TRBJ1-1 TRBV6-5 TRBD1 CASSYSMDRGRSTEAFF TGTGCCAGCAGTTATTCCATGGACAGGGGGAGGAGCACTGAAGCTTTCTTT
14 few TRBJ2-3 TRBV5-1 NA CASSGGAWADTQYF TGCGCCAGCAGCGGGGGGGCCTGGGCAGATACGCAGTATTTT
13 few TRBJ1-2 TRBV29-1 TRBD1 CSVGLTGLYGYTF TGCAGCGTTGGACTGACAGGGCTTTATGGCTACACCTTC
12 NA TRBJ2-5 TRBV27 TRBD2 CASKREGGTQYF TGTGCCAGCAAGCGGGAGGGCGGGACCCAGTACTTC
17 few TRBJ1-2 TRBV11-2 NA CASSLRDSRYRNYGYTF TGTGCCAGCAGCTTACGAGATTCGAGATATAGGAACTATGGCTACACCTTC